The 28 T cell receptor beta chains below were found in one sample sequenced in a study of lymphopenia after photon versus proton radiotherapy. Clones were read by immunoSEQ multiplex PCR, and TCRdb kept only the in-frame ones, dropping some. The table records 25,000 to 30,000 clones, roughly four fifths of them present only once. Material: peripheral blood, obtained from a patient treated with photon-based radiotherapy. The source is a woman aged 50 to 60 with pancreatic cancer.

This chain uses TRBV7-2 with TRBJ1-5; no definite D call. Germline values: CDR1 SGHTA, CDR2 FQGNSA. The CDR3 loop spans 13 amino acids. V was pared by 5 bases and J by 8 bases, with 13 bases between. The CDR3 DNA reads as TGTGCCAGCAGCCCGAGACAACGCGAGCCCCAGCATTTT. Protein sequence: CASSPRQREPQHF.

The chain recombines TRBV4-3 with TRBJ2-7; D is uncertain. Germline-derived CDR1 and CDR2 are LGHNA and YSLEER. V was pared by 0 bases and J by 2 bases, with 20 bases between. The CDR3 consists of 18 residues. The CDR3 bases are TGCGCCAGCAGCCAAGAGCCGTCGGAGAGTTCGTGGACCTACGAGCAGTACTTC. It translates to CASSQEPSESSWTYEQYF.

The V call is TRBV6-6, the J call TRBJ1-4; a weak D match, TRBD1 (5 bases). Germline V gives CDR1 MNHNY, CDR2 SVGAGI (reference sequence). This CDR3 has 15 amino acids. Trimming took off 5 bases at V and 7 bases at J, with 17 bases between the two ends. DNA of the CDR3: TGTGCCAGCAGTCTCGCGGGGGGGTCTGGTGAAAAACTGTTTTTT. Translating it yields CASSLAGGSGEKLFF.

V and J are TRBV18 and TRBJ1-5, with 10 bases matching TRBD1. Germline CDR1 is KGHSH and CDR2 is LQKENI. Trimming at V came to 5 bases and at J to 11 bases, leaving 18 bases not matched to a gene. This CDR3 is built from 17 residues. CDR3 nucleotide sequence: TGTGCCAGCTCAACCGGACAGGGGGGCCCGAAGGTTGTTGCCCAGCATTTT. Translated, it gives CASSTGQGGPKVVAQHF.

The chain joins TRBV11-2 to TRBJ2-5; D uncertain. The better agreement between TRBJ2-7 and the DNA end casts doubt on the J call. Germline CDR1 and CDR2: SGHAT and FQNNGV. CDR3 length equals 15 residues. CDR3 DNA sequence: TGTGCCAGCAGCTTTGTTAAGGGCCTAAAATACGAGCAGTACTTC. This codes for CASSFVKGLKYEQYF.

This clone is a singleton in its sample. This chain connects TRBV19 to TRBJ2-5; D may be TRBD1 (5 bases). Trimming took off 3 bases at V and 1 base at J, with 18 bases between the two ends. The germline gives CDR1 LNHDA, CDR2 SQIVND (reference sequence). CDR3 length: 17 residues. This CDR3 reads CASSIRQRSTGQETQYF. Here the CDR3 DNA reads TGTGCCAGTAGTATCCGTCAACGAAGTACAGGCCAAGAGACCCAGTACTTC.

There are a few counts of this clone. V usage is TRBV7-7 and J usage is TRBJ2-2, with TRBD1 as a possible D gene (6 bases). The CDR3 spans 15 residues. The V end was cut by 1 base, the J end by 5 bases, with 11 bases between. Germline assignment: CDR1 SSHAT and CDR2 FNYEAQ (reference sequence). The CDR3 is CASSLGTGRTGELFF. The DNA for the CDR3 is TGTGCCAGCAGCTTAGGCACAGGGCGAACCGGGGAGCTGTTTTTT.

This clone has a single count. The chain links TRBV7-8 to TRBJ1-1; D is perhaps TRBD1 (5 bases). Between the trimmed V and J ends, which lost 2 bases and 0 bases, there was a span of 22 bases. CDR1 and CDR2 from the germline V gene are SGHVS and FQNEAQ. The CDR3 sequence is 19 residues long. The CDR3 DNA sequence: TGTGCCAGCAGCTTAAAAGCGGGACCGCGACCTCCTTTGAACACTGAAGCTTTCTTT. Amino acid sequence: CASSLKAGPRPPLNTEAFF.

V and J are TRBV28 and TRBJ1-5; maybe TRBD1 (6 bases). The CDR3 runs 15 residues. Germline lookup yields CDR1 MDHEN and CDR2 SYDVKM. Trimming took 5 bases from V and 6 from J, leaving 17 bases between them. CDR3 nucleotide sequence: TGTGCCAGCAGTGCCCGGGGGGGGCATGGTCAGCCCCAGCATTTT. Translation: CASSARGGHGQPQHF.

The rearrangement links TRBV28 to TRBJ1-5, with a tentative D call TRBD1 (6 bases). V was clipped by 4 bases and J by 0 bases, with 13 bases between them. Germline CDR1 MDHEN, CDR2 SYDVKM. This CDR3 contains 16 residues. CDR3 region: CASSSYRVTSNQPQHF. In nucleotides, the CDR3 is TGTGCCAGCAGTTCGTACAGGGTAACTAGCAATCAGCCCCAGCATTTT.

This rearrangement joins TRBV7-9 to TRBJ2-3; 7 nucleotides agree with TRBD2. Unmatched junction bases numbered 5, after V lost 1 base and J lost 4 bases. There are 15 residues in the CDR3. Germline loops: CDR1 SEHNR, CDR2 FQNEAQ (reference sequence). CDR3 region: CASSLEGGSPDTQYF. CDR3 sequence (DNA): TGTGCCAGCAGCTTAGAGGGCGGGAGCCCAGATACGCAGTATTTT.

This clone was found a few times. This sequence joins TRBV5-8 and TRBJ2-1, with a possible D match to TRBD2 (5 bases). Deletions cut 2 bases from V and 8 bases from J, with 17 bases between. The CDR3 is 15 amino acids. CDR1 is SGHTS, CDR2 YDEGEE, per germline. CDR3 nucleotide sequence: TGTGCCAGCAGCTTTCTAGCTATCGGGCTTCATGAGCAGTTCTTC. Translated: CASSFLAIGLHEQFF.

J is TRBJ1-1 and V is TRBV11-3; possibly TRBD1 for D (5 bases). V shed 0 bases and J shed 11 bases, with 10 bases lying between them. In germline, CDR1 is SGHNT, CDR2 YENEEA. CDR3 length: 12 amino acids. CDR3 nucleotides: TGTGCCAGCAGCTTAGACTCGGGGCGGGCTTTCTTT. Amino acids: CASSLDSGRAFF.

CDR3 sequence reads: CSVQTGDLNEQFF. In DNA form, the CDR3 reads TGCAGCGTCCAGACAGGGGATCTCAATGAGCAGTTCTTC. This rearrangement joins TRBV29-1 to TRBJ2-1, with TRBD1 identical over 8 bases. Per the germline V gene, CDR1 is SQVTM and CDR2 is ANQGSEA. This CDR3 comprises 13 residues. The V segment lost 6 bases and the J segment 6 bases; nucleotides outside the gene matches: 7.

The chain couples TRBV28 to TRBJ2-1, with 8 nucleotides matching TRBD1. The CDR3 has 16 amino acids. Germline lookup yields CDR1 MDHEN and CDR2 SYDVKM. Trimming cost V 7 bases and J 8 bases; bases outside gene matches: 16. The CDR3 DNA is TGTGCCAGCACCCCGGACAGGGATTCATTCTTAGATGAGCAGTTCTTC. This translates into CASTPDRDSFLDEQFF.

About this clone: This sample includes further DNA sequences coding for the same CDR3. The rearrangement joins TRBV9 to TRBJ1-1; tentative D call: TRBD1 (5 bases). The germline V gene has CDR1 SGDLS and CDR2 YYNGEE. V shed 4 bases and J shed 4 bases, with 17 bases lying between them. This CDR3 has 15 residues. The CDR3 nucleotides are TGTGCCAGCAGCTCATCGGGACCTCCCGGCACTGAAGCTTTCTTT. Translating it yields CASSSSGPPGTEAFF.

The rearrangement uses TRBV19 and TRBJ2-3; TRBD2 might be the D (6 bases). The CDR3 sequence is 17 residues long. Germline lookup yields CDR1 LNHDA and CDR2 SQIVND (reference sequence). Trimming shortened V by 5 bases and J by 2 bases, and 20 bases separated the two germline ends. DNA of the CDR3: TGTGCCAGTAGTGGCGCCGCTAGCGATCCTCACACAGATACGCAGTATTTT. It is translated as CASSGAASDPHTDTQYF.

The chain uses TRBV30 and TRBJ2-3; no firm D call. Trimming removed 4 bases from V and 2 bases from J, with 19 bases in between. CDR1 GTSNPN and CDR2 SVGIG come from the germline V gene (reference sequence). The CDR3 totals 16 residues. CDR3 in DNA: TGTGCCTGGAAGCAGCAGCTCCCTAGGGTCACAGATACGCAGTATTTT. Translated, it gives CAWKQQLPRVTDTQYF.

This clone was counted a few times. The chain has TRBV7-9 and TRBJ2-5, with D uncertain. V was pared by 5 bases and J by 1 base, with 11 bases between. The CDR3 runs to 14 residues. Germline V gene lookup returns CDR1 SEHNR and CDR2 FQNEAQ (reference sequence). CDR3 protein: CASSDGRVQETQYF. The DNA of the CDR3 is TGTGCCAGCAGCGACGGAAGGGTCCAAGAGACCCAGTACTTC.

This CDR3 is CASSLVRGSYEQYF. CDR3 DNA: TGCGCCAGCAGCTTGGTTAGGGGATCCTACGAGCAGTACTTC. The chain employs TRBV5-1 and TRBJ2-7; D is possibly TRBD1 (5 bases). V shed 0 bases and J shed 1 base, with 8 bases lying between them. From germline, CDR1 is SGHRS and CDR2 YFSETQ. This CDR3 contains 14 residues.

In DNA, the CDR3 is TGTGCCAGCAGCCCTACTAGCGGACCCTACAATGAGCAGTTCTTC. Protein product: CASSPTSGPYNEQFF. The chain uses TRBV7-7 and TRBJ2-1, with TRBD2 matching 8 bases. Trimming at V came to 5 bases and at J to 2 bases, leaving 5 bases not matched to a gene. Germline V CDR1 and CDR2: SSHAT, FNYEAQ (reference sequence). CDR3 length equals 15 residues. Together with reference TRBV7-7 and TRBJ2-1, the CDR3 gives the full variable domain: GAGVSQSPRYKVTKRGQDVTLRCDPISSHATLYWYQQALGQGPEFLTYFNYEAQPDKSGLPSDRFSAERPEGSISTLTIQRTEQRDSAMYRCASSPTSGPYNEQFFGPGTRLTVL.

The rearrangement joins TRBV7-2 to TRBJ2-7, with TRBD2 matching over 11 bases. CDR3 length equals 15 residues. The ends lost 6 bases at V and 3 bases at J; junction bases unmatched: 7. CDR1 is SGHTA, CDR2 FQGNSA, per germline. CDR3 nucleotide sequence: TGTGCCAGCAGACAAGGACTAGCGGGTATCTACGAGCAGTACTTC. Its protein is CASRQGLAGIYEQYF.

The chain carries TRBV30 and TRBJ1-3; 8 nucleotides align to TRBD1. With 3 bases clipped from V and 12 bases from J, the junction kept 10 bases outside the gene matches. Germline CDR1 reads GTSNPN; CDR2 reads SVGIG (reference sequence). The length of the CDR3 is 13 residues. CDR3 protein: CAWSPGTGANIYF. CDR3 sequence (DNA): TGTGCCTGGAGCCCCGGGACAGGCGCTAACATATATTTT.

This chain joins TRBV11-3 and TRBJ2-7; D unclear. V was pared by 8 bases and J by 2 bases, with 25 bases between. The CDR3 sequence is 17 residues long. Germline V gene data show CDR1 as SGHNT and CDR2 as YENEEA. The CDR3 is CASPIVSPSVSPYEQYF. As DNA, the CDR3 is TGTGCCAGCCCCATTGTCTCCCCTTCCGTTTCCCCCTACGAGCAGTACTTC. The entire variable domain, with the rest obtained from reference TRBV11-3 and TRBJ2-7, is as follows: EAGVVQSPRYKIIEKKQPVAFWCNPISGHNTLYWYLQNLGQGPELLIRYENEEAVDDSQLPKDRFSAERLKGVDSTLKIQPAELGDSAVYLCASPIVSPSVSPYEQYFGPGTRLTVT.

The CDR3 region has the DNA TGTGCCAGCAGCTTGACTAGCGGGAGTTCCTACGAGCAGTACTTC. It is translated as CASSLTSGSSYEQYF. The chain uses TRBV5-6 and TRBJ2-7; 11 bases line up with TRBD2. Germline trimming cut 1 base from V and 1 base from J; bases unmatched to any gene: 1. CDR3 length: 15 residues. Germline CDR1 SGHDT, CDR2 YYEEEE.

A few counts support this clone. The chain recombines TRBV29-1 with TRBJ2-1; the match to TRBD2 covers 12 bases. With 2 bases clipped from V and 6 bases from J, the junction kept 5 bases outside the gene matches. From germline, CDR1 is SQVTM and CDR2 ANQGSEA. This CDR3 is built from 15 residues. CDR3 DNA: TGCAGCGTTGAACTAGCGGGAGGGCCTATCAATGAGCAGTTCTTC. It encodes CSVELAGGPINEQFF.

The rearrangement links TRBV28 to TRBJ2-5; perhaps TRBD2 as D (5 bases). The CDR3 is 14 residues long. V dropped 11 bases and J dropped 1 base, with 17 bases sitting between them. Per the germline V gene, CDR1 is MDHEN and CDR2 is SYDVKM. CDR3 bases: TGTGCCGCGGGTTCAGGCAGGAGCCAAGAGACCCAGTACTTC. It yields the protein CAAGSGRSQETQYF.

This clone was seen a single time. This chain uses TRBV5-2 with TRBJ1-2. TRBV5-2 constitutes a pseudogene. The CDR3 is made up of 15 amino acids. This CDR3 reads CASKASVRKTYGYTF. The CDR3 DNA is TGTGCCAGCAAAGCCTCAGTACGAAAGACCTATGGCTACACCTTC.